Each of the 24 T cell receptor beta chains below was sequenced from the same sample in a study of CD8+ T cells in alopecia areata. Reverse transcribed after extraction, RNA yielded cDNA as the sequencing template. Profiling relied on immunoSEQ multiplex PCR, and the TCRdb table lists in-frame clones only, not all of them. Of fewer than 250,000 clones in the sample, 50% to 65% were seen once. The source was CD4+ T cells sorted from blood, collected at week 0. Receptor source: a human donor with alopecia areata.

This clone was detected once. In nucleotides, the CDR3 is TGTGCCAGCAGTTTAGGAGGGGCCGTGAACACTGAAGCTTTCTTT. This codes for CASSLGGAVNTEAFF. This chain uses TRBV27 with TRBJ1-1; possible D gene TRBD1, 5 bases. The germline V gene has CDR1 MNHEY and CDR2 SMNVEV (reference sequence). This CDR3 contains 15 residues. V lost 2 bases to trimming and J lost 0 bases, with 10 bases between them.

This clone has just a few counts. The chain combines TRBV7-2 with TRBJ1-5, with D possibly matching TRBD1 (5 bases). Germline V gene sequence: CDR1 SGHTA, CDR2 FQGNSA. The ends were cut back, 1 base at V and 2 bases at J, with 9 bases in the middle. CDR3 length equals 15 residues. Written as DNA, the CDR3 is TGTGCCAGCAGCTTAGTCCAGGGCCGCAATCAGCCCCAGCATTTT. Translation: CASSLVQGRNQPQHF.

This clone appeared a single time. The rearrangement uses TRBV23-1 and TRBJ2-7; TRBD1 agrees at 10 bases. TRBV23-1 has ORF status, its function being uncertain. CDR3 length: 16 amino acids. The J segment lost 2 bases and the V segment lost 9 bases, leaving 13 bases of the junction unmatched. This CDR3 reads CARSNVGDRGTYEQYF. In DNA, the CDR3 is TGCGCCAGATCTAACGTAGGGGACAGGGGAACCTACGAGCAGTACTTC.

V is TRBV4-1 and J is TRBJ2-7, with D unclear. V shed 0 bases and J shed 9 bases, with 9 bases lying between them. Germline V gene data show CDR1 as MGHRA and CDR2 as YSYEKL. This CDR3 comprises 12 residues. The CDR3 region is CASSQEGIRQYF. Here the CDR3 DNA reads TGCGCCAGCAGCCAAGAAGGGATCCGGCAGTACTTC.

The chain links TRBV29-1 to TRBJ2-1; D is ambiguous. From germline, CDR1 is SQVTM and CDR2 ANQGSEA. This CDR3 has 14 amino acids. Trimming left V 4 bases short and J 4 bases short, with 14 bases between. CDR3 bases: TGCAGCGTTGTTCTCTCTGCAGAGTACAATGAGCAGTTCTTC. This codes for CSVVLSAEYNEQFF.

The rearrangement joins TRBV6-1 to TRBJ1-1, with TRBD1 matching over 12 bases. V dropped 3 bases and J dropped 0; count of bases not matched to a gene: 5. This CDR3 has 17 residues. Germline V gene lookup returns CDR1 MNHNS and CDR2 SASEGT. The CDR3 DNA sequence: TGTGCCAGCAGTGACCGGGACAGGGGGCGGATGAACACTGAAGCTTTCTTT. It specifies CASSDRDRGRMNTEAFF.

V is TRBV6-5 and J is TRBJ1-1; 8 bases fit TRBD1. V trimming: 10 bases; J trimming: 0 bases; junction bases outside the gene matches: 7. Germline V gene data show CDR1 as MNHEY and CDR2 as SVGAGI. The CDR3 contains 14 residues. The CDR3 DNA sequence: TGTGCCACCCAGCCAGGGGGCATGAACACTGAAGCTTTCTTT. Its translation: CATQPGGMNTEAFF.

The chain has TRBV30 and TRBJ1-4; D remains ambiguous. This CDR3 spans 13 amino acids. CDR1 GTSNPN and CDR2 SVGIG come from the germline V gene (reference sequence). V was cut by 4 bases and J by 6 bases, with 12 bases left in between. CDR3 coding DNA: TGTGCCTGGACCATAAGGCCGGATGAAAAACTGTTTTTT. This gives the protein CAWTIRPDEKLFF.

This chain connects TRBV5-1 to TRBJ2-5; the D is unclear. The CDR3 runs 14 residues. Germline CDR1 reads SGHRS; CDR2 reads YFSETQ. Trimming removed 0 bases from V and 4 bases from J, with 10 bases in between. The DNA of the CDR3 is TGCGCCAGCAGCTTGGATCGCAGTGGAGAGACCCAGTACTTC. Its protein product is CASSLDRSGETQYF.

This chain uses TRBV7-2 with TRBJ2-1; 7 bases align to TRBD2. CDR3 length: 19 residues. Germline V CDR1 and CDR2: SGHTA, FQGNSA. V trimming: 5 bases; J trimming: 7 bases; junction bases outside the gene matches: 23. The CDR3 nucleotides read TGTGCCAGCAGCCGGGTAACAGGAGATTTATCGACTAGCCATAATGAGCAGTTCTTC. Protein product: CASSRVTGDLSTSHNEQFF.

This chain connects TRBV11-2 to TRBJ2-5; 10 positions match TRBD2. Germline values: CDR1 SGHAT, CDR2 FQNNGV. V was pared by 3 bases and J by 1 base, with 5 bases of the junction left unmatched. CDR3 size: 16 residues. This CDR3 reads CASSLAGLAIQETQYF. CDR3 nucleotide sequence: TGTGCCAGCAGCTTGGCGGGACTAGCGATCCAAGAGACCCAGTACTTC.

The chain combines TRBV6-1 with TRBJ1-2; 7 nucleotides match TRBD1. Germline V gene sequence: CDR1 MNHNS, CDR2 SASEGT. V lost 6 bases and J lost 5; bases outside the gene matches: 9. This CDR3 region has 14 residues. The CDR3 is CASSVRDSSYGYTF. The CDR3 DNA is TGTGCCAGCAGCGTTCGGGACAGCTCATATGGCTACACCTTC.

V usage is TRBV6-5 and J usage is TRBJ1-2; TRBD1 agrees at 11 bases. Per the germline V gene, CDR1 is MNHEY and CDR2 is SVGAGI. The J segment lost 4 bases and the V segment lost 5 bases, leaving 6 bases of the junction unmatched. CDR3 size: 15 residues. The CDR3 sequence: CASSGGTGGSYGYTF. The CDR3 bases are TGTGCCAGCAGTGGCGGGACAGGGGGTAGCTATGGCTACACCTTC.

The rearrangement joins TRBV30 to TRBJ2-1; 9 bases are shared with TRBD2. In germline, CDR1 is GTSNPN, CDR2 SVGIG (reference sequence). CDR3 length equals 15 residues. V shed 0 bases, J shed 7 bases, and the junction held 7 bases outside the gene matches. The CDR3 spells CAWSVSLAGQNEQFF. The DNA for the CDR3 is TGTGCCTGGAGTGTAAGTCTAGCGGGACAGAATGAGCAGTTCTTC.

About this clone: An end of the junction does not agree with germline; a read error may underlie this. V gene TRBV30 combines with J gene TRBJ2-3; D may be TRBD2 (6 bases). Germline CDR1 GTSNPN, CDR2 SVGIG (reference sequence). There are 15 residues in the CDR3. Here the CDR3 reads CASSLRETSTDTQYF. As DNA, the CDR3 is TGTGCCTCGAGTTTGCGGGAAACTAGCACAGATACGCAGTATTTT.

The DNA of the CDR3 is TGTGCCAGCAGCTTTGGACAGACCTACGAGCAGTACTTC. This codes for CASSFGQTYEQYF. V and J are TRBV7-9 and TRBJ2-7, with D tentatively TRBD1 (6 bases). The germline V and J ends were trimmed by 3 bases and 2 bases, with 8 bases remaining between them. Germline CDR1 SEHNR, CDR2 FQNEAQ (reference sequence). The CDR3 length is 13 residues.

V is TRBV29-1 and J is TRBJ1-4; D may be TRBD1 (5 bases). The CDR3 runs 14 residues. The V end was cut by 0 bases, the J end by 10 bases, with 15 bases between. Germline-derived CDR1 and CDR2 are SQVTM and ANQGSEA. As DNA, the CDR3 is TGCAGCGTTGAAGAAGGGACGGCCCTCCGAAAACTGTTTTTT. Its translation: CSVEEGTALRKLFF.

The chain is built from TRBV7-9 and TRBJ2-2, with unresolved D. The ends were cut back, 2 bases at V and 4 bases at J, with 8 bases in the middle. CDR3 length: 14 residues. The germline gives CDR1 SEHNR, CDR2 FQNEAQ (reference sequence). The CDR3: CASSLFESTGELFF. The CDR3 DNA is TGTGCCAGCAGCTTATTTGAGAGCACCGGGGAGCTGTTTTTT.

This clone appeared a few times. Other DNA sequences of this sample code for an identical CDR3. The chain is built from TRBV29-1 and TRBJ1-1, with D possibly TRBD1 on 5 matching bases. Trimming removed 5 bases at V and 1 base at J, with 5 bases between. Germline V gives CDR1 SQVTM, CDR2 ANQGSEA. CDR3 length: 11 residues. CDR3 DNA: TGCAGCGTTCAGGGGAACACTGAAGCTTTCTTT. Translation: CSVQGNTEAFF.

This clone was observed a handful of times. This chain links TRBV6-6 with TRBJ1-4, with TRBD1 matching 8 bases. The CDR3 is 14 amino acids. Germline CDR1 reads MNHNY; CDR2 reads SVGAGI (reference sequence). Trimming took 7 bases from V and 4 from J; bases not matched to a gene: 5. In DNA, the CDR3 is TGTGCCAGCAACCCCGGACAGGGTAATGAAAAACTGTTTTTT. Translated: CASNPGQGNEKLFF.

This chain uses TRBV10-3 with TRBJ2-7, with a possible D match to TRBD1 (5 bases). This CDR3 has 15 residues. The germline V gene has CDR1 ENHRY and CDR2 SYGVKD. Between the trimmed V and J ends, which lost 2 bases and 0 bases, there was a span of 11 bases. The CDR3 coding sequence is TGTGCCATCAGTGAGGTCAACACAGGCTCCTACGAGCAGTACTTC. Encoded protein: CAISEVNTGSYEQYF.

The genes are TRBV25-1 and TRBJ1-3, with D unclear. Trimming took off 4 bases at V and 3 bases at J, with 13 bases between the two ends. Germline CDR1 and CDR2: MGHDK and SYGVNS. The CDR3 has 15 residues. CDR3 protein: CASSGYAGDGNTIYF. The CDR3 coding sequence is TGTGCCAGCAGTGGGTATGCAGGAGATGGAAACACCATATATTTT.

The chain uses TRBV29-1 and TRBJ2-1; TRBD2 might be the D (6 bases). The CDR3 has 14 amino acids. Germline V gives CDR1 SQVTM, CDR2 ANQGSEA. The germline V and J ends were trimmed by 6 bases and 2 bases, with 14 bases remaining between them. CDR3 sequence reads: CSVVPSDTYNEQFF. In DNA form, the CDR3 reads TGCAGCGTGGTCCCTAGCGATACCTACAATGAGCAGTTCTTC.

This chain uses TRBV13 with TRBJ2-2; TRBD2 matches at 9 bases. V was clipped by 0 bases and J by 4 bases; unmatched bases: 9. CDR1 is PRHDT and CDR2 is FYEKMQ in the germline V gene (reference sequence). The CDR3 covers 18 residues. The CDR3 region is CASSLGLLRGGRTGELFF. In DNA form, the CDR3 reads TGTGCCAGCAGCTTAGGCCTCTTGCGGGGGGGCCGCACCGGGGAGCTGTTTTTT. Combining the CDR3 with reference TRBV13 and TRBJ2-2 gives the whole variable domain AAGVIQSPRHLIKEKRETATLKCYPIPRHDTVYWYQQGPGQDPQFLISFYEKMQSDKGSIPDRFSAQQFSDYHSELNMSSLELGDSALYFCASSLGLLRGGRTGELFFGEGSRLTVL.